This T cell receptor (beta chain) was identified in a study of CD8 T cells in ankylosing spondylitis. CDR1 is ENHRY and CDR2 is SYGVKD in the germline V gene. Germline trimming cut 4 bases from V and 4 bases from J; bases unmatched to any gene: 7. This CDR3 is built from 15 residues. Notes on the study in general: Matched ankylosing spondylitis synovial fluid reportedly contained a significantly enriched population of disease-linked clones. Ankylosing spondylitis blood seemed to carry a telltale TCR beta motif made of roughly eight highly homologous variants.

TCR beta libraries were made by quantitative 5'-RACE with molecular barcodes. MiXCR, run by TCRdb on the 5' RACE reads, gives a single entry per CDR3 protein. The sample shows 200,000 to 250,000 distinct CDR3 sequences, 15% to 20% of them seen only once. Many counts were recorded for this clonotype. Its antigen remains unidentified. The V and J genes are TRBV10-3 and TRBJ2-7; 10 nucleotides match TRBD1. Sequences were obtained from blood, either unsorted or a sorted T cell fraction (not recorded which). This clonotype was sampled from a male donor with ankylosing spondylitis. DNA for the CDR3: TGTGCCATCAGTGCCGACAGGGGGCGAACTTACGAGCAGTACTTC. Its protein is CAISADRGRTYEQYF.